This T cell receptor beta chain was profiled in a study of CD8+CD57+ T cells in acquired aplastic anemia. Study observations and caveats: Patients were compared with controls for CD8+ Simpson's diversity, and no significant difference emerged.

The patients chosen for sequencing had shown expansion of CD8+CD57+ cells (detected by flow cytometry). Each patient had severe acquired aplastic anemia. There was no therapy given to any patient before the blood sampling took place. To note about this clonotype: Its antigen is not identified.

CDR3 and TCR beta VDJ profiling relied on genomic DNA as the template. A single record per CDR3 protein comes from TCRdb applying MiXCR to the reads. The sample comprises fewer than 85,000 distinct CDR3 sequences, roughly three quarters of which are singletons, and approximately 78% rests with the top ten. The CDR3 length is 14 residues. Deletions cut 1 base from V and 4 bases from J, with 10 bases between. Germline loops: CDR1 MGHDK, CDR2 SYGVNS. The receptor's source is a human donor with aplastic anemia. The rearrangement links TRBV25-1 to TRBJ1-2; TRBD1 might be the D (6 bases). Sample: sorted CD4+, CD8+, or CD8+CD57+ T cells (not recorded which) from PBMCs. CDR3 DNA: TGTGCCAGCAGTGAATTCGGGGGCAGCTATGGCTACACCTTC. This codes for CASSEFGGSYGYTF.